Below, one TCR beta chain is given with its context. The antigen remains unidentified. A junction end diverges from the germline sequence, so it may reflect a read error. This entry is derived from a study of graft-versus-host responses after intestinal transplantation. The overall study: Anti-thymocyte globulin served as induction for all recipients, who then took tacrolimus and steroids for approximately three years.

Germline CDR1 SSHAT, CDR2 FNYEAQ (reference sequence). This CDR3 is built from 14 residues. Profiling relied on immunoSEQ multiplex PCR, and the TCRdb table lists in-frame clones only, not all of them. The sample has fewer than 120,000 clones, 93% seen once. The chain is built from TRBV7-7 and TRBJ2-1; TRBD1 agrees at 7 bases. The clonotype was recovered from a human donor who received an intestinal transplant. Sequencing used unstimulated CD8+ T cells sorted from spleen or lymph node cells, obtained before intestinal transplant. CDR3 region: CASSLGGPDNEQFF. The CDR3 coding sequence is TGTGCTAGCAGCTTAGGGGGCCCTGACAATGAGCAGTTCTTC.